This TCR beta chain was obtained from a study of beta chain features in type 1 diabetes. The whole isolated RNA underwent reverse transcription, so sequencing captured expressed TCRB transcripts. TCRdb keeps only in-frame clones here, not all; method: immunoSEQ multiplex PCR. The sample consists of around 15,000 clones, 55% of them appearing once. In the case of this clone: What it binds is unknown.

Germline CDR1 MNHEY, CDR2 SVGAGI. The ends were cut back, 0 bases at V and 6 bases at J, with 8 bases in the middle. This CDR3 is 13 amino acids long. The study, taken as a whole, reports: Researchers could not determine here whether HLA type influences TCRB rearrangement. Shorter TCRB CDR3s, moderately but significantly so, were found in Type 1 diabetes patients in all four CD4+ subsets. VDJ junctions sequenced from type 1 diabetes patients showed fewer insertions and more deletions. Sampled from patients, naive, central memory and Treg TCRB repertoires appeared more similar than those sampled from healthy donors.

J is TRBJ1-2 and V is TRBV6-5; D may be TRBD1 (5 bases). The clonotype comes from a woman aged 18-30 years in good health. The sample comprised stem cell memory CD4+ T cells from blood. CDR3 bases: TGTGCCAGCAGTTACTCGCGGGGGGATGGCTACACCTTC. It encodes CASSYSRGDGYTF.